The clone carrying this T cell receptor (beta chain) was detected many times. The antigen remains unidentified. The sample comes from a study of glioma-infiltrating T cells. The study's findings and limits: Gliomas, especially low-grade, showed above-expected tissue-blood divergence; non-neoplastic patients showed below. Very few CDR3 sequences were shared between tissue and blood.

Amplification of TCR alpha and beta CDR3 regions from RNA used iRepertoire nested multiplex PCR. One-step reverse transcription and amplification started from approximately 100-400 ng of tissue mRNA or PBMC total RNA. MiXCR, applied by TCRdb to the multiplex PCR reads, yields one record per CDR3 protein. This sample carries some 110,000 distinct CDR3 sequences, approximately 25% of them seen once, and the ten largest clones take over 12%. Sequenced: glioma tissue, nonneoplastic brain tissue, or PBMCs (not recorded which). The TCR was taken from a human donor with low-grade glioma or glioblastoma, undergoing nonglioma brain surgery, or in good health (not recorded which).

Here the CDR3 reads CASSQGARRTTNYGYTF. CDR3 bases: TGTGCCAGCAGCCAAGGAGCCCGGAGGACCACTAACTATGGCTACACCTTC. The chain links TRBV3-1 to TRBJ1-2, with no clear D. The length of the CDR3 is 17 residues. In germline, CDR1 is LGHDT, CDR2 YNNKEL (reference sequence). The V end was cut by 1 base, the J end by 0 bases, with 15 bases between.